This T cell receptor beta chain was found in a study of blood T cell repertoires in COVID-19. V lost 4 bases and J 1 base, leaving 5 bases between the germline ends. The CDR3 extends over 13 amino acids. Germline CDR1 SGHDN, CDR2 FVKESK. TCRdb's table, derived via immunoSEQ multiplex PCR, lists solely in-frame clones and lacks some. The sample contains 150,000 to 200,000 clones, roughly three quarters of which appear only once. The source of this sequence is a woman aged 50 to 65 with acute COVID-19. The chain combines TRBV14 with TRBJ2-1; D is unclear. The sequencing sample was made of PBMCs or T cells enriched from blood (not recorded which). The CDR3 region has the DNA TGTGCCAGCAGCCCTAATTCCTACAATGAGCAGTTCTTC. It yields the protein CASSPNSYNEQFF.